Many counts were recorded for the clone carrying this TCR beta chain. These data come from a study of identical twins. Template switching added a universal primer binding site, and final cDNA carried unique molecular identifiers. TCRdb fed the 5' RACE reads into MiXCR, producing one record per CDR3 protein. The sample includes approximately 94,000 distinct CDR3 sequences, 5.5% to 7% of them seen just once. The receptor was isolated from a woman aged 45-65 years in good health. The sequenced sample was memory T cells sorted from blood.

The chain's CDR3 is CASSLLIVEKYGYTF. The CDR3, as DNA: TGTGCCAGCAGCTTATTAATTGTCGAGAAGTATGGCTACACCTTC. This chain connects TRBV7-2 to TRBJ1-2; D not certain. CDR3 length equals 15 residues. Germline V gene data show CDR1 as SGHTA and CDR2 as FQGNSA. V was clipped by 2 bases and J by 5 bases, with 15 bases between them. The full variable domain, rest sourced from reference TRBV7-2 and TRBJ1-2, is GAGVSQSPSNKVTEKGKDVELRCDPISGHTALYWYRQSLGQGLEFLIYFQGNSAPDKSGLPSDRFSAERTGGSVSTLTIQRTQQEDSAVYLCASSLLIVEKYGYTFGSGTRLTVV.